These T cell receptor beta chains were read from a single sample in a study of blood T cell repertoires in COVID-19. Clones were read by immunoSEQ multiplex PCR, and TCRdb kept only the in-frame ones, dropping some. The sample shows 200,000 to 300,000 clones, approximately 86% of them seen only once. Sequenced input: peripheral blood. The receptors shown here come from a man between 25 and 39 years old with active or convalescent COVID-19. The conserved cysteine and the conserved F or W are not part of the CDR3 here.

len	v_gene	j_gene	CDR3aa
14	TRBV5-6	TRBJ1-1	ASSVPGHSRDTEAF
12	TRBV5-4	TRBJ1-1	ASSSRDPPTEAF
11	TRBV12-3/TRBV12-4	TRBJ1-1	ASSLVSNTEAF
11	TRBV7-2	TRBJ1-3	ASSSQGGNTIY
12	TRBV6-6	TRBJ1-5	ASSQGGGNQPQH
13	TRBV6-2/TRBV6-3	TRBJ2-3	ASSYSGGRPDTQY
14	TRBV3-1/TRBV3-2	TRBJ1-6	ASSQVGGQGNSPLH
10	TRBV19	TRBJ1-2	ASKLRNYGYT
13	TRBV4-2	TRBJ2-7	ASSQGILGSYEQY
8	TRBV20-1	TRBJ2-1	SAARAIQF
12	TRBV28	TRBJ1-3	ASSRGGSGNTIY
14	TRBV5-1	TRBJ2-1	ASSPRAVVAYNEQF
11	TRBV23-1	TRBJ2-3	ASSPVGGDTQY
12	TRBV5-6	TRBJ2-7	ASSSTGSSYEQY
14	TRBV7-9	TRBJ2-2	ASSHAGSLTSGELF
14	TRBV18	TRBJ1-1	ASSPTTAGMNTEAF
10	TRBV5-1	TRBJ2-1	ASSLPSYEQF
12	TRBV5-4	TRBJ1-3	ASSPGQPGATIY
14	TRBV18	TRBJ1-1	ASSPPSLDTYTEAF
11	TRBV30	TRBJ1-1	AWRADINTEAF
13	TRBV18	TRBJ2-7	ASSPQRGAAEEQY
13	TRBV3-1/TRBV3-2	TRBJ1-6	ASSQDLLGGKALH
13	TRBV7-2	TRBJ2-7	ASSLVAGGNYEQY
12	TRBV2	TRBJ1-6	ASSRDSGNSPLH
12	TRBV7-8	TRBJ1-5	ASSLRQGAGTQH
15	TRBV7-2	TRBJ2-5	ASSLALASGGWETQY
17	TRBV7-6	TRBJ2-3	ASSLVVPGGLRLSDTQY
16	TRBV10-3	TRBJ2-1	AISEPQGSEGTYNEQF
14	TRBV13	TRBJ1-1	ASSFYGQPMNTEAF
11	TRBV6-2/TRBV6-3	TRBJ1-5	ASSNRGSQPQH
10	TRBV19	TRBJ1-1	ASRQWSTEAF
12	TRBV20-1	TRBJ2-3	SASRKSFGDTQY
15	TRBV7-2	TRBJ2-3	ASSLAGTSGGTDTQY
12	TRBV5-1	TRBJ2-1	ASKGGTGDNEQF
11	TRBV23-1	TRBJ2-7	ASGRQHSYEQY
12	TRBV5-4	TRBJ2-7	ASSPTREPYEQY
13	TRBV9	TRBJ2-7	ASSAGTGDFYEQY